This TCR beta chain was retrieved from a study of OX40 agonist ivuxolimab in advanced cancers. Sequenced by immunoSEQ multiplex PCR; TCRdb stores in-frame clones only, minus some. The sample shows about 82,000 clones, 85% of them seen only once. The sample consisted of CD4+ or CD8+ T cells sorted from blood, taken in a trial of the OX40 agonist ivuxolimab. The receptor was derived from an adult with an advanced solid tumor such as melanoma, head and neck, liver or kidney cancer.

DNA for the CDR3: TGTGCCAGCAGTCAACCGGGACAGGGGTCTGGGGCCAACGTCCTGACTTTC. Translating it yields CASSQPGQGSGANVLTF. The J gene is TRBJ2-6, the V gene TRBV27; TRBD1 matches at 10 bases. Germline-derived CDR1 and CDR2 are MNHEY and SMNVEV (reference sequence). V lost 5 bases and J lost 1; bases outside the gene matches: 5. The CDR3 totals 17 residues.